This T cell receptor (beta chain) was sequenced for a study of blood T cell repertoires in COVID-19 (TCRdb year 2020). Broadly, across the study: Collaborator samples came from the United States, Italy and Spain and covered acute and convalescent phases of COVID-19. HLA class I and class II types, where available, came from metadata supplied by the sample provider rather than from assay-based typing. Samples came from the ongoing ImmuneRACE study (first 160 participants) plus 1,254 subjects from 6 global collaborators. A de-identified subject ID, COVID-19 status, age in years and sex were almost always included in the sample metadata. The repertoires were made available in a free public database intended to serve as a resource for research on the immune response to SARS-CoV-2. The dataset comprised deeply sampled blood TCRbeta repertoires from subjects exposed to, actively infected with, or recovered from COVID-19. The prospective study material was composed of cDNA or gDNA derived from T cells, B-cell-depleted T cells, or PBMCs. What the research found in general, with its limitations: How much clinical and demographic metadata was included differed by source and by participant, and the metadata was provided uncurated.

In Seattle, one collaborating source enrolled patients while the infection was active and tracked those patients longitudinally over the course of disease. Whole blood was collected in K2EDTA tubes by collaborating institutions according to the institutions' own protocols. For TCRbeta analysis, collaborator samples were shipped as frozen whole blood, as isolated PBMCs, or as DNA extracted from either sample type. TCRbeta CDR3 regions were amplified from genomic DNA using the immunoSEQ Assay, a bias-controlled multiplex PCR. On the authors' methods: Within the assay, amplification of reference gene primers was used to estimate how many nucleated cells each sample contained. Sequence reads were collapsed and filtered to measure the absolute abundance of every unique TCRbeta CDR3 rearrangement. Productive Simpson clonality was computed per sample as the square root of Simpson's diversity index over productive rearrangements. The clones in this table, taken by TCRdb from immuneACCESS, are in-frame only. Not every clone is retained; where verified, under half of the shortfall comes from an unresolved V gene, and the cause of the rest is unknown. V and J calls and clone size follow that table, whereas D and trimming were derived from the DNA. The sample data list around 200,000 clones, and around four fifths of these were observed just once. Of the sample, 5.5% to 8% falls within the top ten clones.

As regards this clone: Which antigen it targets is not known. No per-base quality is available; no much larger clone lies one base away.

This clonotype was sampled from a woman between 40 and 55 years old with COVID-19, enrolled during active disease. The sample was peripheral blood.

The CDR3 is CASSTLQGTPEAFF. The base sequence is TGCGCCAGCAGCACGTTACAGGGCACTCCTGAAGCTTTCTTT. The chain joins TRBV5-1 to TRBJ1-1; TRBD1 is possibly the D segment (6 matching bases). Taken from cysteine to phenylalanine, the CDR3 has 14 residues. Left in the record is the CDR3 DNA by itself, 42 bases read in frame from the first base. V is pared back by 4 bases and J by 6 bases, with 16 bases lying between the germline termini. CDR1 and CDR2, per the germline V gene, are SGHRS and YFSETQ.